This T cell receptor (beta chain) stems from a study of T cell clones after liver transplantation. There are 15 residues in the CDR3. Losses at the gene ends were 4 bases for V and 3 bases for J; bases not matched to a gene: 4. Germline-derived CDR1 and CDR2 are SGDLS and YYNGEE. Concerning this clone itself: The target antigen is unknown.

Repertoires were generated with immunoSEQ multiplex PCR, while TCRdb's copy carries only in-frame clones and drops some. The data contain fewer than 6,000 clones, 25% to 30% of them singletons. Sequencing of dividing CFSE-low cells from the MLR defined alloreactive TCRbeta sequences. The chain combines TRBV9 with TRBJ2-1; 10 positions match TRBD2. The sequenced sample consisted of CD4+ T cells from cultured PBMCs. This sequence was found in a human patient who received a liver transplant. The graft donor may have given rise to some T cells. This chain's CDR3 is CASSPGTSVYNEQFF. In nucleotides, the CDR3 is TGTGCCAGCAGCCCTGGGACTAGCGTCTACAATGAGCAGTTCTTC.